The 23 T cell receptor beta chains below come from one sample, sequenced in a study of blood T cell repertoires in COVID-19. Method: immunoSEQ multiplex PCR; TCRdb's copy keeps in-frame clones and lacks some. The sample lists about 46,000 clones, 75% to 90% seen once, with roughly 34% in the top ten. The sequenced sample consisted of peripheral blood. The source is a woman over 75 with COVID-19, enrolled during active disease.

The CDR3 region is CASKLLAGETDTQYF. In nucleotides, the CDR3 is TGCGCCAGCAAGTTACTAGCGGGAGAAACAGATACGCAGTATTTT. The gene calls are TRBV5-1 and TRBJ2-3; 11 bases are shared with TRBD2. The germline gives CDR1 SGHRS, CDR2 YFSETQ. This CDR3 spans 15 amino acids. V gave up 6 bases and J gave up 3 bases; unmatched junction bases: 6.

This chain uses TRBV5-1 with TRBJ1-3, with TRBD1 as a possible D gene (5 bases). This CDR3 is built from 16 residues. Germline CDR1 reads SGHRS; CDR2 reads YFSETQ. The V and J ends lost 0 bases and 3 bases respectively, with 13 bases between them. CDR3 amino acids: CASSLDTDRGGNTIYF. The CDR3 DNA reads TGCGCCAGCAGCTTGGATACCGATAGGGGTGGAAACACCATATATTTT.

The CDR3 coding sequence is TGTGCCAGCACTCTGGGGCCAGTTACGACCTATGGCTACACCTTC. It is translated as CASTLGPVTTYGYTF. This chain joins TRBV2 and TRBJ1-2; possibly TRBD1 for D (5 bases). Trimming removed 7 bases at V and 4 bases at J, with 19 bases between. The length of the CDR3 is 15 residues. CDR1 and CDR2 (germline): SNHLY, FYNNEI.

The CDR3: CASSQGTGELFF. CDR3 DNA: TGTGCCAGCAGTCAGGGTACCGGGGAGCTGTTTTTT. The chain is built from TRBV6-2 or TRBV6-3 and TRBJ2-2; tentative D call: TRBD1 (5 bases). The ends were cut back, 5 bases at V and 5 bases at J, with 6 bases in the middle. Germline V gene sequence: CDR1 MNHEY, CDR2 SVGEGT. The CDR3 is 12 amino acids.

The V and J genes are TRBV19 and TRBJ1-4; D remains ambiguous. With 7 bases removed from V and 0 bases from J, the gap between germline ends came to 12 bases. Germline CDR1 and CDR2: LNHDA and SQIVND (reference sequence). The CDR3 has 15 residues. Here the CDR3 DNA reads TGTGCCAGTACGACGGGGAGAGCAACTAATGAAAAACTGTTTTTT. Translating it yields CASTTGRATNEKLFF.

This chain links TRBV4-2 with TRBJ1-4; D is unresolved. CDR1 is LGHNA, CDR2 YNFKEQ, per germline. This CDR3 has 13 amino acids. The germline V and J ends were trimmed by 1 base and 4 bases, with 4 bases remaining between them. The CDR3 is CASSQVRNEKLFF. The CDR3 DNA reads TGTGCCAGCAGCCAAGTCCGTAATGAAAAACTGTTTTTT.

The V gene is TRBV28, the J gene TRBJ1-3; possibly TRBD1 for D (6 bases). The CDR3 covers 16 residues. Germline CDR1 and CDR2: MDHEN and SYDVKM. V shed 5 bases and J shed 0 bases, with 14 bases lying between them. CDR3 bases: TGTGCCAGCAGTGAACAGACAGGAAACTCTGGAAACACCATATATTTT. It codes for CASSEQTGNSGNTIYF. Filled out from reference TRBV28 and TRBJ1-3, the complete variable domain reads DVKVTQSSRYLVKRTGEKVFLECVQDMDHENMFWYRQDPGLGLRLIYFSYDVKMKEKGDIPEGYSVSREKKERFSLILESASTNQTSMYLCASSEQTGNSGNTIYFGEGSWLTVV.

The chain employs TRBV4-2 and TRBJ2-6, with D possibly TRBD2 on 5 matching bases. The CDR3 runs to 16 residues. Per germline, CDR1 LGHNA and CDR2 YNFKEQ. V lost 4 bases to trimming and J lost 2 bases, with 12 bases between them. CDR3 protein: CASSPRAAPGANVLTF. DNA of the CDR3: TGTGCCAGCAGCCCGAGGGCGGCCCCTGGGGCCAACGTCCTGACTTTC.

V and J are TRBV28 and TRBJ2-3; D remains ambiguous. The CDR3 consists of 13 residues. Between the trimmed V and J ends, which lost 7 bases and 0 bases, there was a span of 8 bases. Germline V gene data show CDR1 as MDHEN and CDR2 as SYDVKM. The CDR3 spells CASTVPSTDTQYF. CDR3 nucleotides: TGTGCCAGCACGGTCCCTAGCACAGATACGCAGTATTTT.

J is TRBJ2-2 and V is TRBV7-9, with no clear D. The germline V gene has CDR1 SEHNR and CDR2 FQNEAQ (reference sequence). Trimming stripped 8 bases from V and 6 bases from J, with 16 bases between. The CDR3 is made up of 14 amino acids. For the CDR3, the DNA is TGTGCCAGCTACCAAGGTATCGAGGCCGGGGAGCTGTTTTTT. Amino acids: CASYQGIEAGELFF.

The gene calls are TRBV7-9 and TRBJ2-2, with D perhaps matching TRBD2 (7 bases). Germline CDR1 and CDR2: SEHNR and FQNEAQ (reference sequence). This CDR3 contains 15 residues. The ends were cut back, 5 bases at V and 6 bases at J, with 16 bases in the middle. For the CDR3, the DNA is TGTGCCAGCAGCGGGGCGGGGGCCCGGGCCGGGGAGCTGTTTTTT. This gives the protein CASSGAGARAGELFF.

This clone was counted a single time. The rearrangement joins TRBV5-4 to TRBJ1-3; no reliable D call. Germline-derived CDR1 and CDR2 are SGHNT and YYREEE (reference sequence). The CDR3 totals 15 residues. V lost 4 bases and J 0 bases, leaving 11 bases between the germline ends. The CDR3 DNA follows: TGTGCCAGCAGCCCTGACTTATACTCTGGAAACACCATATATTTT. This gives the protein CASSPDLYSGNTIYF.

This clone was observed a few times. The chain employs TRBV3-1 (or the pseudogene TRBV3-2) and TRBJ1-1; D not resolved. The CDR3 covers 11 residues. Trimming left V 5 bases short and J 9 bases short, with 10 bases between. From germline, CDR1 is LGHDT and CDR2 YNNKEL (reference sequence). DNA for the CDR3: TGTGCCAGCAGCTTTGACTCAAAAGCTTTCTTT. Translation gives CASSFDSKAFF.

This clone was counted once. The chain is built from TRBV28 and TRBJ2-3, with TRBD1 identical over 8 bases. Trimming removed 3 bases from V and 3 bases from J; junction bases left unmatched: 2. The germline gives CDR1 MDHEN, CDR2 SYDVKM. CDR3 length: 14 amino acids. Here the CDR3 DNA reads TGTGCCAGCAGTTTTGGGACAGGAACAGATACGCAGTATTTT. It is translated as CASSFGTGTDTQYF.

J is TRBJ2-1 and V is TRBV29-1, with 8 bases identical to TRBD2. The junction had 6 bases not matched to a gene; V was cut back by 0 bases and J by 2 bases. This CDR3 is 16 amino acids long. Germline V CDR1 and CDR2: SQVTM, ANQGSEA. For the CDR3, the DNA is TGCAGCGTTGAAGAGGGAAGCGGGGGCACCTACAATGAGCAGTTCTTC. Its protein is CSVEEGSGGTYNEQFF.

The chain joins TRBV6-5 to TRBJ1-1; possible D gene TRBD1, 5 bases. In germline, CDR1 is MNHEY, CDR2 SVGAGI. CDR3 length: 14 residues. Trimming left V 2 bases short and J 5 bases short, with 12 bases between. The CDR3 coding sequence is TGTGCCAGCAGTTACAACGCGGGGGGGACTGAAGCTTTCTTT. Its translation is CASSYNAGGTEAFF.

The rearrangement uses TRBV5-1 and TRBJ1-1, with D perhaps TRBD1 (5 bases). The CDR3 consists of 13 residues. Germline CDR1 SGHRS, CDR2 YFSETQ. V lost 1 base, J lost 8 bases, and 12 bases lay in between. CDR3 residues: CASSLSSGYEAFF. As DNA, the CDR3 is TGCGCCAGCAGCTTGTCTTCAGGGTACGAAGCTTTCTTT.

The rearrangement links TRBV3-1 (or the pseudogene TRBV3-2) to TRBJ2-7; 10 bases map to TRBD1. The V gene's germline CDR1 is LGHDT and CDR2 YNNKEL (reference sequence). The ends lost 8 bases at V and 4 bases at J; junction bases unmatched: 5. The CDR3 has 13 residues. The CDR3 reads CASGTGVRYEQYF. CDR3 bases: TGTGCCAGCGGGACAGGGGTTCGGTACGAGCAGTACTTC.

The rearrangement uses TRBV9 and TRBJ1-1; D perhaps matches TRBD1 (6 bases). Germline V gene sequence: CDR1 SGDLS, CDR2 YYNGEE. Trimming took off 6 bases at V and 3 bases at J, with 9 bases between the two ends. This CDR3 spans 12 amino acids. The CDR3 region is CASNRVDTEAFF. CDR3 in DNA: TGTGCCAGCAACAGGGTGGACACTGAAGCTTTCTTT.

This clone was counted once. The rearrangement joins TRBV6-6 to TRBJ1-2; D perhaps matches TRBD1 (5 bases). V was clipped by 2 bases and J by 8 bases, with 15 bases between them. The CDR3 has 14 residues. CDR1 MNHNY and CDR2 SVGAGI come from the germline V gene (reference sequence). CDR3: CASSYGHGSTGYTF. In DNA, the CDR3 is TGTGCCAGCAGTTACGGACACGGGTCCACAGGCTACACCTTC.

This chain connects TRBV6-6 to TRBJ2-7; 8 bases line up with TRBD1. Germline CDR1 MNHNY, CDR2 SVGAGI (reference sequence). Losses at the gene ends were 5 bases for V and 0 bases for J; bases not matched to a gene: 6. The CDR3 runs 15 residues. The DNA of the CDR3 is TGTGCCAGCAGTCCCCGTCAGGGGGCCTCCTACGAGCAGTACTTC. Encoded protein: CASSPRQGASYEQYF.

This chain uses TRBV29-1 with TRBJ1-2; TRBD1 matches at 7 bases. The CDR3 covers 14 residues. With V trimmed by 6 bases and J by 4 bases, 11 bases remained unmatched. Germline V gives CDR1 SQVTM, CDR2 ANQGSEA. CDR3 loop: CSVETHRGGYGYTF. CDR3 nucleotide sequence: TGCAGCGTAGAGACGCACAGGGGTGGCTATGGCTACACCTTC.

This clone has only a few counts. CDR3 sequence reads: CASSFRTGSLSGYTF. CDR3 bases: TGTGCCAGCAGTTTTAGGACAGGGAGTCTCTCTGGCTACACCTTC. The chain carries TRBV28 and TRBJ1-2, with 8 bases that match TRBD1. The CDR3 is 15 residues long. Looked up from germline, CDR1 is MDHEN and CDR2 is SYDVKM. Trimming cost V 3 bases and J 7 bases; bases outside gene matches: 10.